A single sample gave rise to the 18 T cell receptor beta chains below, sequenced in a study of blood T cell repertoires in COVID-19 (TCRdb year 2020). Preparation of the library involved the immunoSEQ multiplex PCR assay. In TCRdb, the immuneACCESS table is reduced to in-frame sequences with V and J assigned. These tables do not hold every clone; where another copy was compared, an unresolved V gene accounts for under half, and the others remain unexplained. Within this sample are 250,000 to 400,000 clones, with 90% of them counted one time only. About 2.4% of the sample goes to the ten largest clones. The source material was PBMCs or T cells enriched from blood (not recorded which). Every receptor here comes from a man between 60 and 75 years old who had recovered from COVID-19.

The chain joins TRBV5-6 to TRBJ1-1; no clear D. The CDR3 sequence is 15 residues long. Deletions cut 3 bases from V and 1 base from J, with 13 bases between. Germline-derived CDR1 and CDR2 are SGHDT and YYEEEE. The CDR3 DNA is TGTGCCAGCAGCTCCTCCCGACACAGGAACACTGAAGCTTTCTTT. It yields the protein CASSSSRHRNTEAFF.

The rearrangement links TRBV5-4 to TRBJ2-3, with D tentatively TRBD2 (5 bases). Germline V CDR1 and CDR2: SGHNT, YYREEE (reference sequence). Trimming left V 6 bases short and J 1 base short, with 15 bases between. This CDR3 comprises 15 residues. This chain's CDR3 is CASTRAGIRTDTQYF. The CDR3 DNA is TGTGCCAGCACTCGAGCCGGGATCCGCACAGATACGCAGTATTTT.

The rearrangement joins TRBV4-3 to TRBJ1-2; D might be TRBD1 (5 bases). The V end was cut by 1 base, the J end by 5 bases, with 11 bases between. CDR3 length equals 14 residues. The V gene's germline CDR1 is LGHNA and CDR2 YSLEER. The CDR3 DNA follows: TGCGCCAGCAGCCAAGCGTGGGGCGCGTATGGCTACACCTTC. Amino acid sequence: CASSQAWGAYGYTF.

The chain combines TRBV27 with TRBJ2-1, with 9 bases fitting TRBD1. Germline V gene data show CDR1 as MNHEY and CDR2 as SMNVEV (reference sequence). After removal of 3 bases from V and 3 bases from J, the junction contained 9 bases not matched to a gene. The CDR3 spans 17 residues. The CDR3 DNA reads TGTGCCAGCAGTTTTTATATCGGGGGACAGGGCTACAATGAGCAGTTCTTC. Protein product: CASSFYIGGQGYNEQFF.

This chain joins TRBV6-5 and TRBJ1-2; D call uncertain. V was clipped by 0 bases and J by 2 bases, with 13 bases between them. CDR3 length: 16 amino acids. Germline CDR1 is MNHEY and CDR2 is SVGAGI. As DNA, the CDR3 is TGTGCCAGCAGTTACTCCAGAATGGTGCAGAACTATGGCTACACCTTC. Translating gives CASSYSRMVQNYGYTF.

The chain recombines TRBV7-9 with TRBJ2-7; D is unresolved. Trimming removed 1 base at V and 2 bases at J, with 9 bases between. The CDR3 consists of 14 residues. Germline CDR1 is SEHNR and CDR2 is FQNEAQ (reference sequence). DNA of the CDR3: TGTGCCAGCAGCTTAGTGGCGGCTGCCTACGAGCAGTACTTC. As protein: CASSLVAAAYEQYF. Full variable domain (rest looked up from reference TRBV7-9 and TRBJ2-7): DTGVSQNPRHKITKRGQNVTFRCDPISEHNRLYWYRQTLGQGPEFLTYFQNEAQLEKSRLLSDRFSAERPKGSFSTLEIQRTEQGDSAMYLCASSLVAAAYEQYFGPGTRLTVT.

The chain is built from TRBV5-1 and TRBJ2-1; 9 bases are shared with TRBD2. CDR3 size: 13 residues. In germline, CDR1 is SGHRS, CDR2 YFSETQ. V lost 3 bases to trimming and J lost 8 bases; unmatched junction nucleotides: 3. Written as DNA, the CDR3 is TGCGCCAGCAGCTCCCTAGCGGGATATGAGCAGTTCTTC. As protein: CASSSLAGYEQFF.

The rearrangement uses TRBV7-9 and TRBJ2-7; 13 nucleotides match TRBD2. CDR1 is SEHNR and CDR2 is FQNEAQ in the germline V gene (reference sequence). V was clipped by 8 bases and J by 3 bases; unmatched bases: 10. This CDR3 is 16 amino acids long. CDR3 residues: CASGQTSGGARYEQYF. CDR3 coding DNA: TGTGCCAGCGGACAAACTAGCGGGGGGGCCCGCTACGAGCAGTACTTC.

The V and J genes are TRBV5-1 and TRBJ2-1, with D possibly TRBD1 on 6 matching bases. This CDR3 is 14 amino acids long. The V end lost 1 base, the J end lost 3 bases, and 8 bases lay between the germline ends. CDR1 is SGHRS and CDR2 is YFSETQ in the germline V gene. Here the CDR3 reads CASSLSGVYNEQFF. CDR3 DNA: TGCGCCAGCAGCTTGTCAGGGGTCTACAATGAGCAGTTCTTC.

This rearrangement joins TRBV5-1 to TRBJ2-1, with TRBD1 matching 9 bases. The junction had 20 bases not matched to a gene; V was cut back by 4 bases and J by 3 bases. Germline V lookup: CDR1 SGHRS, CDR2 YFSETQ. The CDR3 is 20 amino acids. CDR3 nucleotide sequence: TGCGCCAGCAGCACACCCTGGGACAGGGCGGGCCTAGCGAACTACAATGAGCAGTTCTTC. It translates to CASSTPWDRAGLANYNEQFF.

The rearrangement uses TRBV6-5 and TRBJ1-1, with 7 bases lining up with TRBD1. J was trimmed by 0 bases and V by 6 bases; bases with no gene match: 4. The CDR3 has 14 residues. Per the germline V gene, CDR1 is MNHEY and CDR2 is SVGAGI. CDR3 loop: CASRLQGMNTEAFF. The CDR3 DNA follows: TGTGCCAGCAGGTTACAGGGGATGAACACTGAAGCTTTCTTT.

The chain is built from TRBV16 and TRBJ1-4; a weak D match, TRBD1 (5 bases). The CDR3 is 13 amino acids. CDR1 KGHSY and CDR2 FQNENV come from the germline V gene. Trimming took 4 bases from V and 10 from J, leaving 13 bases between them. In DNA form, the CDR3 reads TGTGCCAGCAGCCTCGAAAGGGGAGGAAAACTGTTTTTT. As protein: CASSLERGGKLFF.

The DNA for the CDR3 is TGTGCCAGCAGCCCGAACAAGGAAGCTTTCTTT. Its translation: CASSPNKEAFF. The chain has TRBV12-3 or TRBV12-4 and TRBJ1-1, with no clear D. Trimming pared 6 bases from V and 8 bases from J, leaving 10 bases between. This CDR3 has 11 amino acids.

The J gene is TRBJ2-1, the V gene TRBV4-1; no clear D gene. Germline lookup yields CDR1 MGHRA and CDR2 YSYEKL. The V end was cut by 0 bases, the J end by 7 bases, with 16 bases between. The CDR3 spans 16 residues. CDR3 nucleotide sequence: TGCGCCAGCAGCCAAGACCCTCGTCATGGGCAGAATGAGCAGTTCTTC. Translating gives CASSQDPRHGQNEQFF.

V and J are TRBV5-1 and TRBJ1-2; D might be TRBD1 (5 bases). Between the trimmed V and J ends, which lost 1 base and 6 bases, there was a span of 16 bases. There are 15 residues in the CDR3. CDR1 is SGHRS, CDR2 YFSETQ, per germline. CDR3 sequence: CASSLPNRGVDGYTF. The DNA of the CDR3 is TGCGCCAGCAGCTTGCCGAATCGGGGGGTAGATGGCTACACCTTC.

The gene calls are TRBV4-1 and TRBJ2-7; 11 nucleotides line up with TRBD2. The ends lost 3 bases at V and 4 bases at J; junction bases unmatched: 5. There are 15 residues in the CDR3. Germline-derived CDR1 and CDR2 are MGHRA and YSYEKL. The CDR3 protein is CASSHAGTSGYEQYF. CDR3 sequence (DNA): TGCGCCAGCAGCCACGCCGGGACTAGCGGATACGAGCAGTACTTC.

The rearrangement links TRBV18 to TRBJ1-1; D gene unclear. Germline CDR1 is KGHSH and CDR2 is LQKENI. The CDR3 spans 16 residues. V was clipped by 6 bases and J by 3 bases, with 20 bases between them. CDR3 residues: CASSPGVGVGDTEAFF. The CDR3 nucleotides read TGTGCCAGCTCCCCCGGCGTTGGAGTGGGTGACACTGAAGCTTTCTTT.

The chain couples TRBV19 to TRBJ2-1; D is uncertain. CDR1 is LNHDA and CDR2 is SQIVND in the germline V gene (reference sequence). This CDR3 comprises 15 residues. Trimming stripped 0 bases from V and 7 bases from J, with 13 bases between. The CDR3 bases are TGTGCCAGTAGTATAGATCGGGTTCCCAAGAATGAGCAGTTCTTC. Translating gives CASSIDRVPKNEQFF.